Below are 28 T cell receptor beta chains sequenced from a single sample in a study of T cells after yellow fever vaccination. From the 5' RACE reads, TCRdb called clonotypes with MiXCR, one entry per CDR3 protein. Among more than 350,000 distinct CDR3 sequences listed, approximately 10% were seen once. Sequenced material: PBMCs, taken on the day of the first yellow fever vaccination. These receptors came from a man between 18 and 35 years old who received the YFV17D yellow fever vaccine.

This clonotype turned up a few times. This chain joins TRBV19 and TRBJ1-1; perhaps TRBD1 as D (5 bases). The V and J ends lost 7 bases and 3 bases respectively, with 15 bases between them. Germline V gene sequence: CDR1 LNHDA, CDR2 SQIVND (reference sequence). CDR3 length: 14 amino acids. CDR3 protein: CASTAAGIYTEAFF. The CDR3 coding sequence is TGTGCCAGTACCGCCGCAGGGATCTACACTGAAGCTTTCTTT.

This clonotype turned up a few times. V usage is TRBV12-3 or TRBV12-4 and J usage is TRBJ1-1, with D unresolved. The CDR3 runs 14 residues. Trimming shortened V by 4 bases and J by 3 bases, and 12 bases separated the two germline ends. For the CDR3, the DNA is TGTGCCAGCAGTTCCGGCCCCGGCCACACTGAAGCTTTCTTT. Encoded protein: CASSSGPGHTEAFF.

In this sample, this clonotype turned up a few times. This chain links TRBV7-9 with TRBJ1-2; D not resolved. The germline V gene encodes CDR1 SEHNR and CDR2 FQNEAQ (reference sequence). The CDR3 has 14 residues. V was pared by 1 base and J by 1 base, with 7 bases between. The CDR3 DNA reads TGTGCCAGCAGCTTAGTTCAGGTTAACTATGGCTACACCTTC. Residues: CASSLVQVNYGYTF.

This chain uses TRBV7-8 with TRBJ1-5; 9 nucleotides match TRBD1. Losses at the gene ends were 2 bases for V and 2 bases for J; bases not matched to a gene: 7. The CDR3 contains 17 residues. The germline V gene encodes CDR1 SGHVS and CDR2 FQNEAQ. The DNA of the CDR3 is TGTGCCAGCAGCTTACCCCGGACAGGGGTCGGCAATCAGCCCCAGCATTTT. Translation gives CASSLPRTGVGNQPQHF. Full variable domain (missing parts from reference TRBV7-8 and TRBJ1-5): GAGVSQSPRYKVAKRGQDVALRCDPISGHVSLFWYQQALGQGPEFLTYFQNEAQLDKSGLPSDRFFAERPEGSVSTLKIQRTQQEDSAVYLCASSLPRTGVGNQPQHFGDGTRLSIL.

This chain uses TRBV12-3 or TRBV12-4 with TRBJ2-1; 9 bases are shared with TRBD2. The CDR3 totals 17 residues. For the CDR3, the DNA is TGTACCTTCAGTTTAGCCGGCGGCCTAGCGGGGTACAATGAGCAGTTCTTC. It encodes CTFSLAGGLAGYNEQFF.

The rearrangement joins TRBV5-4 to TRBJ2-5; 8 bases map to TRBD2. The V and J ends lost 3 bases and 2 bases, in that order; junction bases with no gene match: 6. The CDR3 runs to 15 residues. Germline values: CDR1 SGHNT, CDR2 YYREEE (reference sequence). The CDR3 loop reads CASSSVSGGQETQYF. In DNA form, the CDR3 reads TGTGCCAGCAGCTCCGTGTCGGGGGGGCAAGAGACCCAGTACTTC.

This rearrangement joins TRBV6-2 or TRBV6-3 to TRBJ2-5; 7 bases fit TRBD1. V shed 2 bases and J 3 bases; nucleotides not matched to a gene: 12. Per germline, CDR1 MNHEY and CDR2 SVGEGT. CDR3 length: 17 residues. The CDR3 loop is CASSYAKFVGTEETQYF. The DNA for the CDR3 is TGTGCCAGCAGTTACGCCAAATTTGTCGGGACAGAAGAGACCCAGTACTTC.

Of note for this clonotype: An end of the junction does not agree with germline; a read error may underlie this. The CDR3 spells CSVRGTGGMTYEQYF. The CDR3 DNA reads as TGCAGTGTTAGAGGTACCGGGGGGATGACCTACGAGCAGTACTTC. The genes are TRBV20-1 and TRBJ2-7, with 7 bases fitting TRBD2. Germline V gives CDR1 DFQATT, CDR2 SNEGSKA (reference sequence). This CDR3 spans 15 amino acids.

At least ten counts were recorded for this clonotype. In DNA, the CDR3 is TGTGCCAGCAGTTACGTCCCGAATAAACAGGGGTCCGAGCAGTACGTC. As protein: CASSYVPNKQGSEQYV. The chain recombines TRBV6-5 with TRBJ2-7, with TRBD1 identical over 7 bases. Germline V lookup: CDR1 MNHEY, CDR2 SVGAGI. The trim removed 2 bases at V and 6 bases at J, leaving 13 bases unmatched. The CDR3 spans 16 residues.

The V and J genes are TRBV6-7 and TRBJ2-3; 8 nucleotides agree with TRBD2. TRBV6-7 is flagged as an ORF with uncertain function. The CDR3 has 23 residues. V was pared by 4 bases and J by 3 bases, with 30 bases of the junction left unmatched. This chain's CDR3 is CASSSTALAVVGSSRRETDTQYF. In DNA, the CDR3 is TGTGCCAGCAGTTCCACTGCACTAGCGGTGGTCGGCAGCTCCCGTCGGGAGACAGATACGCAGTATTTT.

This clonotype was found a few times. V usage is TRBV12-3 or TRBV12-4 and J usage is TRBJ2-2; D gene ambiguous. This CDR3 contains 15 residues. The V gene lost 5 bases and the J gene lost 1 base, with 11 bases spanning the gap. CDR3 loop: CASSQRTENTGELFF. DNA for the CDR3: TGTGCCAGCAGTCAAAGGACGGAGAACACCGGGGAGCTGTTTTTT.

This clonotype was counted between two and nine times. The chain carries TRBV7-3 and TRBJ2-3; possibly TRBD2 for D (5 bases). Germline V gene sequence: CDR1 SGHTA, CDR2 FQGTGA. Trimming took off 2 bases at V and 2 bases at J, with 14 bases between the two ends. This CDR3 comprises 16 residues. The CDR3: CASSLFPPGTTDTQYF. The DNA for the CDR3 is TGTGCCAGCAGCTTATTCCCCCCGGGAACCACAGATACGCAGTATTTT.

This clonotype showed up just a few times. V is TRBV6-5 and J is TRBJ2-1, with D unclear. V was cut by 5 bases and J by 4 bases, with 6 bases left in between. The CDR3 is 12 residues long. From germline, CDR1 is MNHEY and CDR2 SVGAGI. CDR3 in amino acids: CASSTVYNEQFF. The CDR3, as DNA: TGTGCCAGCAGTACAGTGTACAATGAGCAGTTCTTC.

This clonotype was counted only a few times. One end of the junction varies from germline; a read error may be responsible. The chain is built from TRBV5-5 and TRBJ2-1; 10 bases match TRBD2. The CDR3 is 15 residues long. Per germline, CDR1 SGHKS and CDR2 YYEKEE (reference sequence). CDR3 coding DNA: TGTGCCAGCAGCCAACTAGCGGGGTCGTACAATGAGCATTTCTTC. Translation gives CASSQLAGSYNEHFF.

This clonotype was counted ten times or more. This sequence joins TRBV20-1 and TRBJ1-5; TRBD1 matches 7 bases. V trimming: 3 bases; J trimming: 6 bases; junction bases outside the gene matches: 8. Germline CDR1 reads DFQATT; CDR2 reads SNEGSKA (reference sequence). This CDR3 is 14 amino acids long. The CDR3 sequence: CSARPDRRSQPQHF. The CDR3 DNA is TGCAGTGCTAGGCCGGACAGGAGGAGTCAGCCCCAGCATTTT.

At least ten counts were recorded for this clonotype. The CDR3 region has the DNA TGTGCCAGCTCACCCCGGCAGGGGTTGAATACGCAGTATTTT. Translating it yields CASSPRQGLNTQYF. This rearrangement joins TRBV18 to TRBJ2-3; weak D call: TRBD1 (6 bases). The germline V gene encodes CDR1 KGHSH and CDR2 LQKENI. The CDR3 length is 14 residues. V shed 3 bases and J shed 7 bases, with 14 bases lying between them. The full variable domain, with the rest looked up from reference TRBV18 and TRBJ2-3, is NAGVMQNPRHLVRRRGQEARLRCSPMKGHSHVYWYRQLPEEGLKFMVYLQKENIIDESGMPKERFSAEFPKEGPSILRIQQVVRGDSAAYFCASSPRQGLNTQYFGPGTRLTVL.

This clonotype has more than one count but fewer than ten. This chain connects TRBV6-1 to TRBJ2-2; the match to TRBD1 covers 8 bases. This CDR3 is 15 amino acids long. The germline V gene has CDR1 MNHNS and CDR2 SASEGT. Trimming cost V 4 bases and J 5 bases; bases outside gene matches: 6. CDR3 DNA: TGTGCCAGCAGTGCTCAGGGGGCTGGGACCGGGGAGCTGTTTTTT. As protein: CASSAQGAGTGELFF.

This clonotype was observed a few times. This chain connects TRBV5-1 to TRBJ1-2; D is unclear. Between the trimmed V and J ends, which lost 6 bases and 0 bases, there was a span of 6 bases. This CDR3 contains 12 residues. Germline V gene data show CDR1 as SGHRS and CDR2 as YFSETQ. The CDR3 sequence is CASKDTNYGYTF. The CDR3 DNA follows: TGCGCCAGCAAGGATACTAACTATGGCTACACCTTC.

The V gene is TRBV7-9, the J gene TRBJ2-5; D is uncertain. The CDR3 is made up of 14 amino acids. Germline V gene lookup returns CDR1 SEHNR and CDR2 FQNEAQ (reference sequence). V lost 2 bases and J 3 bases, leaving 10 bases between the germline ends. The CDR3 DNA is TGTGCCAGCAGCTTATATGCTGGCGAAGAGACCCAGTACTTC. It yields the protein CASSLYAGEETQYF.

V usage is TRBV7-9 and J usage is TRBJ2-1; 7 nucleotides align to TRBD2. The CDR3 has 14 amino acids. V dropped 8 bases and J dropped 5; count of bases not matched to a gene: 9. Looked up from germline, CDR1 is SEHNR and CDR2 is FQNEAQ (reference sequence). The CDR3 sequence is CASRLASGHNEQFF. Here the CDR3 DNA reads TGTGCCAGCCGACTGGCTAGCGGACACAATGAGCAGTTCTTC.

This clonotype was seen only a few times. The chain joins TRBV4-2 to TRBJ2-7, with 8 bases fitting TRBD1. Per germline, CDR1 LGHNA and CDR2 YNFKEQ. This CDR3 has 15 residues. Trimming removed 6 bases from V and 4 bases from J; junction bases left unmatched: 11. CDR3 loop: CASRSGGALSYEQYF. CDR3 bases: TGTGCCAGCAGGTCAGGGGGCGCGCTATCATACGAGCAGTACTTC.

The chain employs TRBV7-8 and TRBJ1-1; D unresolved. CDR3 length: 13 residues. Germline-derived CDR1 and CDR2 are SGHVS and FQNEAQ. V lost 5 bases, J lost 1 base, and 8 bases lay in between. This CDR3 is CASSRIQNTEAFF. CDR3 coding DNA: TGTGCCAGCAGCCGAATACAGAACACTGAAGCTTTCTTT.

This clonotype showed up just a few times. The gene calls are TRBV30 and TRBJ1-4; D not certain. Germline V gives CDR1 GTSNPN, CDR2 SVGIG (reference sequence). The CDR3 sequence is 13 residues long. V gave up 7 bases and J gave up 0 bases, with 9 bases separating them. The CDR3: CAYSLTTNEKLFF. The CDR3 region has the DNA TGTGCCTATTCACTAACAACTAATGAAAAACTGTTTTTT.

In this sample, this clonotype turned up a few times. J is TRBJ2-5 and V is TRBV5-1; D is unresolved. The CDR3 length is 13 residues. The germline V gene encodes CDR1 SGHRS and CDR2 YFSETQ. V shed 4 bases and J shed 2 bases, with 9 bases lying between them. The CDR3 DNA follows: TGCGCCAGCAGCGGGGTTTTACAAGAGACCCAGTACTTC. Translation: CASSGVLQETQYF.

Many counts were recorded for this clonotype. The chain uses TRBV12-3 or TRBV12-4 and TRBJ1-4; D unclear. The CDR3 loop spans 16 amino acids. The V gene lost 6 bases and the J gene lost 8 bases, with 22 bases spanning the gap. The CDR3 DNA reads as TGTGCCAGCAGGCAAGGCCTCCGGACGGGCGGGGAAAAACTGTTTTTT. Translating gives CASRQGLRTGGEKLFF.

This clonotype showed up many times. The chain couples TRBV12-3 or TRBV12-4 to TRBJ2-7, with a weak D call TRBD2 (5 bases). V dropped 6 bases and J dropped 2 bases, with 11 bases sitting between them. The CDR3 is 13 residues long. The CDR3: CASSPGNTYEQYF. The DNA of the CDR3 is TGTGCCAGCAGCCCCGGGAACACCTACGAGCAGTACTTC.

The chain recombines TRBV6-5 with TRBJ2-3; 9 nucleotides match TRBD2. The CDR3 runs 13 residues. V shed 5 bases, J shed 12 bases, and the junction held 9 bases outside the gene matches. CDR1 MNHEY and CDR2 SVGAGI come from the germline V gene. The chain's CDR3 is CASSPHPSGTQYF. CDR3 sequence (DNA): TGTGCCAGCAGTCCACACCCTAGCGGGACCCAGTATTTT.

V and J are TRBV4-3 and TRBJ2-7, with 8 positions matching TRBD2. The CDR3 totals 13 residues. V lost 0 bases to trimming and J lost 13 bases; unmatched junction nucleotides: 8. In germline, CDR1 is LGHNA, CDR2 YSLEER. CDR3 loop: CASSQDLAGGNYF. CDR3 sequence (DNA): TGCGCCAGCAGCCAAGATTTGGCGGGGGGTAACTACTTC.